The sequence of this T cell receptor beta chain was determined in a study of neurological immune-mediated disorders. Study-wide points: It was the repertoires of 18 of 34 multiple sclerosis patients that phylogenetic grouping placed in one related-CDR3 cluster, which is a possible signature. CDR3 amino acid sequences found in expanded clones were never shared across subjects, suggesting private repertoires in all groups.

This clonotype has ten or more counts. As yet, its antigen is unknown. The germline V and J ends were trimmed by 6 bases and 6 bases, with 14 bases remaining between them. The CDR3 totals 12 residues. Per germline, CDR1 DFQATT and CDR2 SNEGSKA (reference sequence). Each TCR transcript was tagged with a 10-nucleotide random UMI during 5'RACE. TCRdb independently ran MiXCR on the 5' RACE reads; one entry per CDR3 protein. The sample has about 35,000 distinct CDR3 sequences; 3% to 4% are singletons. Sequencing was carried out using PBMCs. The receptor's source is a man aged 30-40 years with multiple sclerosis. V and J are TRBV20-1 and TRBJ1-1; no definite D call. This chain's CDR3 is CSATASGAEAFF. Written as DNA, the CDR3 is TGCAGTGCGACGGCCTCTGGCGCTGAAGCTTTCTTT.